Below, 32 T cell receptor beta chains from the same sample are listed, as sequenced in a study of human CD8 memory T cell subsets. Early memory CD8+ T cells that were CCR7+ PD-1+ TIGIT+ and had exhausted-like traits were the TPEX cells. UMI-labeled 5' RACE generated the TCR beta libraries. For each CDR3 protein, TCRdb gives one entry from its re-call of the 5' RACE reads, without DNA. In all, the sample yields about 5,800 distinct CDR3 sequences. The specimen sequenced was CD8+ T cells from PBMCs. The receptors originated from a human donor in good health.

The V and J genes are TRBV12-5 and TRBJ2-1. This CDR3 has 11 amino acids. The V gene's germline CDR1 is LGHNT and CDR2 FRNRAP. This chain's CDR3 is CASGFGNEQFF.

Considering frequency, this clonotype is medium-sized. This sequence joins TRBV14 and TRBJ1-1. Germline CDR1 SGHDN, CDR2 FVKESK. The CDR3 has 11 amino acids. CDR3: CASSRDTEAFF.

The chain carries TRBV4-3 and TRBJ2-2; the TCRdb call, TRBD2, lacks DNA for checking. The CDR3 runs to 14 residues. Germline lookup yields CDR1 LGHNA and CDR2 YSLEER. The CDR3 reads CASSQGPDTGELFF.

The V gene is TRBV5-1, the J gene TRBJ1-1; TCRdb indicates TRBD1, and absent DNA this call remains unverified. Germline CDR1 and CDR2: SGHRS and YFSETQ. The CDR3 consists of 13 residues. This chain's CDR3 is CASSLGRGAEAFF. The full variable domain, in which reference TRBV5-1 and TRBJ1-1 provide the parts outside the CDR3, is KAGVTQTPRYLIKTRGQQVTLSCSPISGHRSVSWYQQTPGQGLQFLFEYFSETQRNKGNFPGRFSGRQFSNSRSEMNVSTLELGDSALYLCASSLGRGAEAFFGQGTRLTVV.

The chain couples TRBV5-5 to TRBJ2-1; TCRdb returns TRBD2, unconfirmable since there is no DNA. The CDR3 extends over 15 amino acids. Germline V CDR1 and CDR2: SGHKS, YYEKEE (reference sequence). The CDR3 protein is CASSLAGGPGNEQFF.

In terms of frequency, this clonotype is medium-sized (0.01 to 0.1%). V gene TRBV13 combines with J gene TRBJ2-7; TCRdb calls TRBD1, which cannot be checked without DNA. The V gene's germline CDR1 is PRHDT and CDR2 FYEKMQ (reference sequence). The CDR3 sequence is 14 residues long. The CDR3 loop reads CASSLRGGPYEQYF.

V gene TRBV7-9 combines with J gene TRBJ2-3; the D call of TRBD1 rests on TCRdb alone, since no DNA is present to check it. Germline CDR1 is SEHNR and CDR2 is FQNEAQ (reference sequence). The CDR3 covers 14 residues. The chain's CDR3 is CASTPPGGTDTQYF.

In terms of frequency, this clonotype is medium-sized. The V call is TRBV7-8, the J call TRBJ1-1; TCRdb selects TRBD1, and the lack of DNA leaves this call unchecked. Germline CDR1 and CDR2: SGHVS and FQNEAQ. The CDR3 runs to 17 residues. Here the CDR3 reads CASSAISIGGIGTEAFF. Filled out from reference TRBV7-8 and TRBJ1-1, the complete variable domain reads GAGVSQSPRYKVAKRGQDVALRCDPISGHVSLFWYQQALGQGPEFLTYFQNEAQLDKSGLPSDRFFAERPEGSVSTLKIQRTQQEDSAVYLCASSAISIGGIGTEAFFGQGTRLTVV.

This chain joins TRBV7-9 and TRBJ2-7; no DNA is available, so the TRBD1 call from TCRdb remains unchecked. CDR1 is SEHNR and CDR2 is FQNEAQ in the germline V gene (reference sequence). This CDR3 is built from 15 residues. The CDR3 loop is CASSLVGQGIYEQYF.

The rearrangement links TRBV4-2 to TRBJ1-1. CDR1 is LGHNA and CDR2 is YNFKEQ in the germline V gene. This CDR3 has 14 amino acids. CDR3 residues: CASSQEESNTEAFF.

This clonotype is medium-sized by frequency. The V gene is TRBV28, the J gene TRBJ2-1; the TRBD2 assignment by TCRdb is unverifiable without DNA. CDR1 is MDHEN and CDR2 is SYDVKM in the germline V gene. The CDR3 contains 13 residues. The CDR3 region is CASIQRGWNEQFF.

The chain links TRBV28 to TRBJ2-7; the D call from TCRdb, TRBD1, cannot be confirmed without DNA. Germline lookup yields CDR1 MDHEN and CDR2 SYDVKM. The length of the CDR3 is 15 residues. CDR3 in amino acids: CASRQISPGGYEQYF.

This clonotype shows up as medium-sized by frequency. The CDR3 sequence is CSVATGKTEAFF. The J gene is TRBJ1-1, the V gene TRBV29-1; TCRdb's D gene call, TRBD1, goes unchecked for lack of DNA. The CDR3 runs to 12 residues. CDR1 SQVTM and CDR2 ANQGSEA come from the germline V gene.

The gene calls are TRBV30 and TRBJ1-1. CDR1 and CDR2 from the germline V gene are GTSNPN and SVGIG (reference sequence). The CDR3 consists of 15 residues. This CDR3 is CAWTGGPRMNTEAFF. The complete variable domain, with remaining parts taken from reference TRBV30 and TRBJ1-1, reads SQTIHQWPATLVQPVGSPLSLECTVEGTSNPNLYWYRQAAGRGLQLLFYSVGIGQISSEVPQNLSASRPQDRQFILSSKKLLLSDSGFYLCAWTGGPRMNTEAFFGQGTRLTVV.

This clonotype is called medium-sized (0.01 to 0.1%) based on its frequency. The CDR3 loop is CASRPRMRDVGEQFF. This chain links TRBV3-1 with TRBJ2-1; the D call from TCRdb, TRBD2, cannot be confirmed without DNA. This CDR3 is 15 amino acids long. The germline V gene has CDR1 LGHDT and CDR2 YNNKEL (reference sequence).

V gene TRBV6-5 combines with J gene TRBJ1-1; the TCRdb D gene call, TRBD1, has no DNA to confirm it. Per the germline V gene, CDR1 is MNHEY and CDR2 is SVGAGI. This CDR3 spans 15 amino acids. Here the CDR3 reads CASSPGDTLNTEAFF.

The V call is TRBV5-4, the J call TRBJ2-3; TCRdb returns TRBD1, unconfirmable since there is no DNA. Germline V gene sequence: CDR1 SGHNT, CDR2 YYREEE (reference sequence). The CDR3 runs to 14 residues. The CDR3: CASSPRQGADTQYF.

V gene TRBV4-2 combines with J gene TRBJ1-3; TCRdb returns TRBD1, unconfirmable since there is no DNA. The CDR3 length is 16 residues. Germline V gene lookup returns CDR1 LGHNA and CDR2 YNFKEQ. This CDR3 reads CASSQTSGAKGNTIYF.

The chain joins TRBV28 to TRBJ2-7; checking the TCRdb D call of TRBD1 is not possible without DNA. CDR1 is MDHEN, CDR2 SYDVKM, per germline. This CDR3 has 17 amino acids. CDR3 residues: CASSNTYAPGPAREQYF.

The V and J genes are TRBV10-2 and TRBJ2-2. The CDR3 length is 14 residues. Per germline, CDR1 WSHSY and CDR2 SAAADI. The CDR3 sequence: CASSEAVYTGELFF.

The CDR3: CASSLPSGASTDTQYF. The chain combines TRBV28 with TRBJ2-3; TCRdb indicates TRBD2, and absent DNA this call remains unverified. Germline V gene data show CDR1 as MDHEN and CDR2 as SYDVKM. CDR3 length equals 16 residues. Based on the CDR3 plus reference TRBV28 and TRBJ2-3, the full variable domain is DVKVTQSSRYLVKRTGEKVFLECVQDMDHENMFWYRQDPGLGLRLIYFSYDVKMKEKGDIPEGYSVSREKKERFSLILESASTNQTSMYLCASSLPSGASTDTQYFGPGTRLTVL.

The genes are TRBV20-1 and TRBJ1-1. Germline CDR1 DFQATT, CDR2 SNEGSKA (reference sequence). This CDR3 is built from 13 residues. The CDR3 region is CSARRRSNTEAFF.

The rearrangement links TRBV30 to TRBJ2-7. The CDR3 is 13 amino acids. CDR1 and CDR2 (germline): GTSNPN, SVGIG (reference sequence). CDR3: CAWSPSNLYEQYF.

This chain uses TRBV6-6 with TRBJ1-1; the D call of TRBD1 rests on TCRdb alone, since no DNA is present to check it. CDR3 length equals 11 residues. Per germline, CDR1 MNHNY and CDR2 SVGAGI (reference sequence). The CDR3 protein is CATEGGTEAFF.

The V gene is TRBV15, the J gene TRBJ1-3; TCRdb's D gene call, TRBD1, goes unchecked for lack of DNA. The germline V gene encodes CDR1 LNHNV and CDR2 YYDKDF (reference sequence). This CDR3 is 15 amino acids long. The CDR3 protein is CATSRGQGSGNTIYF.

The genes are TRBV5-1 and TRBJ2-1; TCRdb outputs TRBD1, but without DNA this stays unchecked. The germline CDR1 and CDR2 sequences are SGHRS and YFSETQ. CDR3 length: 16 residues. The CDR3 is CASSLEGWGTYNEQFF.

The genes are TRBV4-1 and TRBJ2-5; there is no DNA to check the TCRdb D call of TRBD1. There are 13 residues in the CDR3. Germline V gives CDR1 MGHRA, CDR2 YSYEKL. CDR3 protein: CASSQVTGETQYF.

The CDR3 sequence is CASSLAWDRGYEQYF. This chain joins TRBV5-5 and TRBJ2-7; TCRdb indicates TRBD1, and absent DNA this call remains unverified. Germline CDR1 reads SGHKS; CDR2 reads YYEKEE (reference sequence). This CDR3 region has 15 residues.

The gene calls are TRBV25-1 and TRBJ1-2; TCRdb lists TRBD1, though no DNA is available to test this call. The length of the CDR3 is 18 residues. Germline CDR1 is MGHDK and CDR2 is SYGVNS. CDR3 region: CASSERVPGQGPNYGYTF.

This rearrangement joins TRBV19 to TRBJ1-4. The CDR3 sequence is 14 residues long. Germline CDR1 is LNHDA and CDR2 is SQIVND (reference sequence). CDR3 in amino acids: CASSMTATNEKLFF.

The chain joins TRBV5-1 to TRBJ2-1; TCRdb calls TRBD1, which cannot be checked without DNA. From germline, CDR1 is SGHRS and CDR2 YFSETQ. There are 15 residues in the CDR3. The CDR3 loop reads CASGVTGGEYNEQFF.

The chain joins TRBV7-2 to TRBJ2-5. This CDR3 is built from 14 residues. Germline-derived CDR1 and CDR2 are SGHTA and FQGNSA. CDR3 amino acids: CASSLTGRQETQYF.